A single sample is the source of the 10 T cell receptor beta chains below, sequenced in a study of blood T cell repertoires in COVID-19. This table comes from immunoSEQ multiplex PCR, and its TCRdb copy is limited to in-frame clones, with some not included. Seen here are a few hundred thousand clones, 80% to 90% observed once, and the top ten hold 1.1%. The sequenced sample consisted of PBMCs or T cells enriched from blood (not recorded which). The receptors stem from a man aged 25-40 years who had recovered from COVID-19.

This chain joins TRBV19 and TRBJ1-3; possibly TRBD1 for D (6 bases). Germline V gene lookup returns CDR1 LNHDA and CDR2 SQIVND (reference sequence). Between the trimmed V and J ends, which lost 7 bases and 0 bases, there was a span of 16 bases. The CDR3 is 16 residues long. The CDR3 is CASKPRDTYSGNTIYF. The CDR3 nucleotides read TGTGCCAGTAAACCCCGGGACACCTACTCTGGAAACACCATATATTTT.

The genes are TRBV5-6 and TRBJ1-3; D gene unclear. The germline gives CDR1 SGHDT, CDR2 YYEEEE. Trimming shortened V by 9 bases and J by 4 bases, and 8 bases separated the two germline ends. CDR3 size: 11 residues. This CDR3 reads CATSRGNTIYF. The CDR3 coding sequence is TGTGCCACAAGTCGGGGAAACACCATATATTTT.

V usage is TRBV28 and J usage is TRBJ1-1, with unresolved D. V shed 7 bases and J shed 1 base, with 13 bases lying between them. This CDR3 has 14 amino acids. The germline V gene has CDR1 MDHEN and CDR2 SYDVKM. The CDR3 reads CASNPDGGNTEAFF. In DNA form, the CDR3 reads TGTGCCAGCAACCCTGACGGAGGGAACACTGAAGCTTTCTTT.

This sequence joins TRBV29-1 and TRBJ2-3; 10 nucleotides align to TRBD2. CDR1 is SQVTM and CDR2 is ANQGSEA in the germline V gene. The V and J ends lost 4 bases and 6 bases, in that order; junction bases with no gene match: 7. The length of the CDR3 is 14 residues. The CDR3 sequence is CSVGVAGGVDTQYF. The DNA for the CDR3 is TGCAGCGTTGGAGTAGCGGGAGGTGTGGATACGCAGTATTTT.

The V and J genes are TRBV7-2 and TRBJ2-1; 7 bases agree with TRBD1. Unmatched junction bases numbered 9, after V lost 3 bases and J lost 4 bases. The CDR3 totals 16 residues. CDR1 is SGHTA, CDR2 FQGNSA, per germline. This CDR3 is CASSFDVQGFYNEQFF. The CDR3 region has the DNA TGTGCCAGCAGCTTTGACGTACAGGGGTTTTACAATGAGCAGTTCTTC.

The chain joins TRBV19 to TRBJ2-5; D perhaps matches TRBD1 (5 bases). Germline CDR1 is LNHDA and CDR2 is SQIVND (reference sequence). Trimming removed 5 bases from V and 3 bases from J, with 13 bases in between. This CDR3 region has 14 residues. In nucleotides, the CDR3 is TGTGCCAGTAGTGTGACAGAGTACGAAGAGACCCAGTACTTC. It yields the protein CASSVTEYEETQYF.

V and J are TRBV7-9 and TRBJ1-2; 8 bases align to TRBD1. The CDR3 totals 14 residues. Trimming cost V 1 base and J 6 bases; bases outside gene matches: 4. From germline, CDR1 is SEHNR and CDR2 FQNEAQ (reference sequence). As DNA, the CDR3 is TGTGCCAGCAGCTTAGTCGGACAGGGCGATGGCTACACCTTC. Translation: CASSLVGQGDGYTF.

The rearrangement uses TRBV10-2 and TRBJ2-3; D possibly corresponds to TRBD1 (6 bases). This CDR3 spans 14 amino acids. Germline V gene sequence: CDR1 WSHSY, CDR2 SAAADI. Trimming pared 9 bases from V and 0 bases from J, leaving 13 bases between. The DNA for the CDR3 is TGCGCCAGTTCGGACAGTTCTAGCACAGATACGCAGTATTTT. Translating gives CASSDSSSTDTQYF.

The rearrangement links TRBV10-3 to TRBJ2-1, with D possibly matching TRBD1 (5 bases). This CDR3 region has 16 residues. Trimming removed 4 bases at V and 0 bases at J, with 13 bases between. Germline V gene sequence: CDR1 ENHRY, CDR2 SYGVKD. CDR3 sequence: CAISGTPSASYNEQFF. CDR3 in DNA: TGTGCCATCAGTGGGACACCATCCGCCTCCTACAATGAGCAGTTCTTC.

V and J are TRBV27 and TRBJ2-7, with TRBD1 matching over 7 bases. CDR3 length: 15 residues. V lost 6 bases to trimming and J lost 3 bases; unmatched junction nucleotides: 11. Germline V gene data show CDR1 as MNHEY and CDR2 as SMNVEV (reference sequence). CDR3 residues: CASRREGGQYYEQYF. CDR3 sequence (DNA): TGTGCCAGCAGACGGGAAGGGGGACAGTACTACGAGCAGTACTTC.